This T cell receptor (beta chain) was captured in a study of blood T cells in healthy people across ages. Through a sample-barcoded 5' primer and a J-beta primer mix, a second PCR was run for roughly 6 to 11 cycles. All samples gave at least 2.5 million CDR3-containing paired-end reads. TCRdb re-derived calls from the 5' RACE reads in MiXCR, one entry per CDR3 protein. This repertoire shows 1.8 million or so distinct CDR3 sequences, about 39% found once; its top ten account for under 30%. The sample consisted of blood. The receptor was isolated from a human donor in good health.

The CDR3 DNA reads as TGTGCCAGCAGTCACTATGAAACACGACTAGCCGTATTTTCTGGGGCCAACGTCCTGACTTTC. Its translation is CASSHYETRLAVFSGANVLTF. The V gene is TRBV6-2 or TRBV6-3, the J gene TRBJ2-6, with TRBD2 matching 7 bases. V lost 5 bases and J lost 1; bases outside the gene matches: 20. The CDR3 runs to 21 residues. The germline V gene encodes CDR1 MNHEY and CDR2 SVGEGT.